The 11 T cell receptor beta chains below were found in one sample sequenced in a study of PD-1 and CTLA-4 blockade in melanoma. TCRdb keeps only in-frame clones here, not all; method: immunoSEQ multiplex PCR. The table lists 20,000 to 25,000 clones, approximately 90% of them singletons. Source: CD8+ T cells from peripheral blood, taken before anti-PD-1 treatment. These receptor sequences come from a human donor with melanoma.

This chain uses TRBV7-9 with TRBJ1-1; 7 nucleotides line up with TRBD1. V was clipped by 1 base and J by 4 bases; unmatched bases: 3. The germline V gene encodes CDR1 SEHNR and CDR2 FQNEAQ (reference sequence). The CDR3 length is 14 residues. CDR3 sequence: CASSLVRGITEAFF. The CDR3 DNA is TGTGCCAGCAGCTTAGTCAGGGGGATCACTGAAGCTTTCTTT. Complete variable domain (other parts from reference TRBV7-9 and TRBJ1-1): DTGVSQNPRHKITKRGQNVTFRCDPISEHNRLYWYRQTLGQGPEFLTYFQNEAQLEKSRLLSDRFSAERPKGSFSTLEIQRTEQGDSAMYLCASSLVRGITEAFFGQGTRLTVV.

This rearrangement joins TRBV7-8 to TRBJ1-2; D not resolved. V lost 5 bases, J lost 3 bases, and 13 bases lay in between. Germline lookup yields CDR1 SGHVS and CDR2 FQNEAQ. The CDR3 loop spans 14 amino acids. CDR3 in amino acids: CASSPSPRDYGYTF. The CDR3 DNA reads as TGTGCCAGCAGCCCTTCCCCCCGAGACTATGGCTACACCTTC.

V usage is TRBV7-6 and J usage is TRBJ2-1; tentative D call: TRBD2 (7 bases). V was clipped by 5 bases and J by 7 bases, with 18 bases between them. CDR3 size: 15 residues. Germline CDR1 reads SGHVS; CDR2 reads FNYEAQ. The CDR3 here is CASSRGGAFYNEQFF. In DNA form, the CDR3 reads TGTGCCAGCAGCCGAGGGGGGGCCTTTTATAATGAGCAGTTCTTC.

Here the CDR3 DNA reads TGTGCCAGCAGTTGGGACAGTAGCATTGAAGCTTTCTTT. Translated: CASSWDSSIEAFF. The rearrangement uses TRBV6-5 and TRBJ1-1; 7 bases are a match to TRBD1. This CDR3 is built from 13 residues. Trimming at V came to 4 bases and at J to 7 bases, leaving 6 bases not matched to a gene. Germline CDR1 is MNHEY and CDR2 is SVGAGI.

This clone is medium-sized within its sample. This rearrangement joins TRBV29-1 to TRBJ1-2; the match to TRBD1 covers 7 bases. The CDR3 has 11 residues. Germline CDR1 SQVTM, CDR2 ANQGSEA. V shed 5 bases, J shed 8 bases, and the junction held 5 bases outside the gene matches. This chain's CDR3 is CSVQGVWGYTF. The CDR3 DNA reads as TGCAGCGTTCAGGGGGTGTGGGGCTACACCTTC.

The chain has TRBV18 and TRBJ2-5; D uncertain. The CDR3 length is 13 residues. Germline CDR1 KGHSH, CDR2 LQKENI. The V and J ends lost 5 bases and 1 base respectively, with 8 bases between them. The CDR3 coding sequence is TGTGCCAGCTCAGATGGAGCCCAAGAGACCCAGTACTTC. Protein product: CASSDGAQETQYF.

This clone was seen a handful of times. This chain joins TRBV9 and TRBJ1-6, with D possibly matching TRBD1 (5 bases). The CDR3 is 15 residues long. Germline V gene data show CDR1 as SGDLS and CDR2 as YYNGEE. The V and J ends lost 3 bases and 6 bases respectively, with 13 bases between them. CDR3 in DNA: TGTGCCAGCAGCGCCCCCGGGACTCTTAATTCACCCCTCCACTTT. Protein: CASSAPGTLNSPLHF.

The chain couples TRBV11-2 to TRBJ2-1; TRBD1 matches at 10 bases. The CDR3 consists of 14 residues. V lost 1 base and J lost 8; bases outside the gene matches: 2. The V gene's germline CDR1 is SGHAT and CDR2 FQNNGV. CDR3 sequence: CASSLGTGGHEQFF. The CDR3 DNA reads TGTGCCAGCAGCTTAGGGACAGGGGGGCATGAGCAGTTCTTC.

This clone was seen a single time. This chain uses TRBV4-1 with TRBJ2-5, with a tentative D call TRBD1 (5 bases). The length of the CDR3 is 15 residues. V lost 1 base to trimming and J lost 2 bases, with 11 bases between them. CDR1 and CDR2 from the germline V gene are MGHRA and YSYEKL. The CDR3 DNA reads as TGCGCCAGCAGCCAAGGGGCAGGGCCACAAGAGACCCAGTACTTC. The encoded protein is CASSQGAGPQETQYF.

CDR3 in amino acids: CASSLTPYSNQPQHF. The CDR3 bases are TGTGCCAGCAGTTTGACACCTTATAGCAATCAGCCCCAGCATTTT. The chain employs TRBV28 and TRBJ1-5; D ambiguous. Per germline, CDR1 MDHEN and CDR2 SYDVKM. The ends were cut back, 3 bases at V and 0 bases at J, with 9 bases in the middle. The CDR3 runs to 15 residues.

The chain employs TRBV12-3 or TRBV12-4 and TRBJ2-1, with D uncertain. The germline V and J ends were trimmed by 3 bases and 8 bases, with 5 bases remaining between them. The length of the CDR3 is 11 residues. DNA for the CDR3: TGTGCCAGCAGTTTCGGCGATGAGCAGTTCTTC. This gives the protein CASSFGDEQFF.